The source of this T cell receptor (beta chain) is a study of T cell responses to AZD1222 COVID-19 vaccine. The CDR3 is 13 amino acids. The V gene lost 5 bases and the J gene lost 3 bases, with 10 bases spanning the gap. Overall study findings and caveats: Of spike-specific TCRs, nearly half reportedly target regions left unmutated in variants. Spike-wide vaccine-associated CD4 TCRs dominated at 160-218 and 743-854.

Points on this clone: Its specificity is not known.

The repertoire was sequenced with immunoSEQ multiplex PCR; TCRdb's copy has only in-frame clones and lacks some. The sample includes under 100,000 clones, approximately 83% of them seen just once. This chain uses TRBV12-3 or TRBV12-4 with TRBJ1-2, with TRBD1 as a possible D gene (6 bases). The source material was peripheral blood, sampled 28 days after the second AZD1222 dose. The sequence derives from an adult who received the AZD1222 COVID-19 vaccine. Here the CDR3 reads CASSIQGYYGYTF. The CDR3 region has the DNA TGTGCCAGCAGTATACAGGGTTACTATGGCTACACCTTC.